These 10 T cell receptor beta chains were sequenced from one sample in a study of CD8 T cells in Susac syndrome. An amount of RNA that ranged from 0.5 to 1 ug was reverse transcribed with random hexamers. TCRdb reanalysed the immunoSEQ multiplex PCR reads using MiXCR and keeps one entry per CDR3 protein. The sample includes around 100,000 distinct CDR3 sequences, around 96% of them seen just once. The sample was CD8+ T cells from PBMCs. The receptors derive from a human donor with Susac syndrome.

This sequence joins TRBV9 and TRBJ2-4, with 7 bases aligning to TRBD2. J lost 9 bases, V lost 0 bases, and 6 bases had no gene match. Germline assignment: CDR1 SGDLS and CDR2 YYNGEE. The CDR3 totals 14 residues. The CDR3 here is CASSVGGGVGIQYF. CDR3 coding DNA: TGTGCCAGCAGCGTAGGGGGAGGGGTAGGCATTCAGTACTTC.

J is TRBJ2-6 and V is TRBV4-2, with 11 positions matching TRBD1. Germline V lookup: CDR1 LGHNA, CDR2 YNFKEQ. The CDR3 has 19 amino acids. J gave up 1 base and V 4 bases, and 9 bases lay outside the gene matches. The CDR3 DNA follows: TGTGCCAGCAGCCCCCGGACAGGGGGCGAAGGGTCTGGGGCCAACGTCCTGACTTTC. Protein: CASSPRTGGEGSGANVLTF.

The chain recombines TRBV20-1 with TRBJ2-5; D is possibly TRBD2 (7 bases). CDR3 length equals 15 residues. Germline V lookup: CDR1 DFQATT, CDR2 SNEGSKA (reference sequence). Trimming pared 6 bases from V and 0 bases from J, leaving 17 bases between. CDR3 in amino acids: CSARTGGGDQETQYF. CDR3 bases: TGCAGTGCCAGAACCGGAGGGGGGGACCAAGAGACCCAGTACTTC.

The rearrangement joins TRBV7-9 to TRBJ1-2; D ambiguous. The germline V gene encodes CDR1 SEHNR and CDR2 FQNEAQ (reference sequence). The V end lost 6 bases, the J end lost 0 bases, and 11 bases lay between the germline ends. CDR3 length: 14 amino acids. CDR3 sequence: CASSHTATNYGYTF. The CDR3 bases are TGTGCCAGCAGTCATACCGCTACTAACTATGGCTACACCTTC. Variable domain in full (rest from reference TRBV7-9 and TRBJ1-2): DTGVSQNPRHKITKRGQNVTFRCDPISEHNRLYWYRQTLGQGPEFLTYFQNEAQLEKSRLLSDRFSAERPKGSFSTLEIQRTEQGDSAMYLCASSHTATNYGYTFGSGTRLTVV.

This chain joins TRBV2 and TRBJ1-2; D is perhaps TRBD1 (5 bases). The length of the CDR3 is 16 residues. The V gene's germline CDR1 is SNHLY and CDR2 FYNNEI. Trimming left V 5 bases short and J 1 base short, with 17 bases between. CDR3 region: CASSYHRTGGNYGYTF. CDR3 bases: TGTGCCAGCAGTTACCATCGTACAGGAGGTAACTATGGCTACACCTTC.

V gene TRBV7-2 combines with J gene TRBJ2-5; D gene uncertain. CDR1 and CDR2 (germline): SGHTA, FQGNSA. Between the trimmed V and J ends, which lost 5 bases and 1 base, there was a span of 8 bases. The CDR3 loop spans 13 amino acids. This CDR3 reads CASSKDPQETQYF. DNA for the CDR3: TGTGCCAGCAGCAAGGACCCCCAAGAGACCCAGTACTTC.

This CDR3 is CASSPAGGRAGNTIYF. The DNA of the CDR3 is TGTGCCAGCAGCCCCGCTGGGGGAAGAGCTGGAAACACCATATATTTT. V gene TRBV14 combines with J gene TRBJ1-3; D possibly corresponds to TRBD1 (5 bases). Germline V gene lookup returns CDR1 SGHDN and CDR2 FVKESK. The CDR3 consists of 16 residues. Trimming stripped 4 bases from V and 2 bases from J, with 15 bases between.

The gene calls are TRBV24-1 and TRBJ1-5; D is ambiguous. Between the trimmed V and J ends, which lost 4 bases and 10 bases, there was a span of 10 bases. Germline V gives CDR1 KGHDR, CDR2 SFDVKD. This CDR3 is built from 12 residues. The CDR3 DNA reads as TGTGCCACCAGTGACTATGGACTCCCCCAGCATTTT. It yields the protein CATSDYGLPQHF.

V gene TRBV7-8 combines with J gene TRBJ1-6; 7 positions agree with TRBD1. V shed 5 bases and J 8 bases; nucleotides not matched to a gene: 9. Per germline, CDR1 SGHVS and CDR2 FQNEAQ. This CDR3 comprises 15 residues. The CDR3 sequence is CASSAHTGADSPLHF. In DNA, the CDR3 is TGTGCCAGCAGCGCCCATACAGGGGCGGATTCACCCCTCCACTTT.

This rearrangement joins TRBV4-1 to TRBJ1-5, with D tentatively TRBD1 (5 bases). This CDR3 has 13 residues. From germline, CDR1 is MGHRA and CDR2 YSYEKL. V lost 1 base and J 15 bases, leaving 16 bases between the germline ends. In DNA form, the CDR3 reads TGCGCCAGCAGCCAAGTAGGGTTGGGGCCTCCGCATTTT. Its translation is CASSQVGLGPPHF.